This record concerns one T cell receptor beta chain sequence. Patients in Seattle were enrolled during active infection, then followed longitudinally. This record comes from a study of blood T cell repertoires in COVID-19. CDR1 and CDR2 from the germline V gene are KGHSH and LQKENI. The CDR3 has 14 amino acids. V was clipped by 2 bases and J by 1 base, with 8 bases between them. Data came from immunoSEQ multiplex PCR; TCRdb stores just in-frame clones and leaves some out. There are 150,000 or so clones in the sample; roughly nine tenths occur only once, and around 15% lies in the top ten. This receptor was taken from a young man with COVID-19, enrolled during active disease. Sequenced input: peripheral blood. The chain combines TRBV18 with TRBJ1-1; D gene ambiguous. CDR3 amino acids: CASSPAGSNTEAFF. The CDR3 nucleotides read TGTGCCAGCTCACCAGCAGGTTCGAACACTGAAGCTTTCTTT. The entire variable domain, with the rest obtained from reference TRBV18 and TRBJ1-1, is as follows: NAGVMQNPRHLVRRRGQEARLRCSPMKGHSHVYWYRQLPEEGLKFMVYLQKENIIDESGMPKERFSAEFPKEGPSILRIQQVVRGDSAAYFCASSPAGSNTEAFFGQGTRLTVV.